The clone carrying this T cell receptor beta chain was observed a few times. This record belongs to a study of blood T cell repertoires in COVID-19. Across the whole study: Some COVID-19 samples were acute and others convalescent; all came from the United States, Italy and Spain. PBMCs, B-cell-depleted T cells, or T cells were the source of the cDNA or gDNA that made up the material.

Measured with immunoSEQ multiplex PCR; TCRdb has only the in-frame clones, and not every one. Of about 52,000 clones in the sample, about four fifths were seen once. Material for sequencing was peripheral blood. This sequence originates from a man between 65 and 85 years old with active COVID-19.

The CDR3 protein is CASGVPRDTEAFF. Here the CDR3 DNA reads TGTGCCAGCGGAGTTCCTCGGGACACTGAAGCTTTCTTT. The chain is built from TRBV12-3 or TRBV12-4 and TRBJ1-1; D call uncertain. Trimming stripped 8 bases from V and 3 bases from J, with 13 bases between. The CDR3 totals 13 residues.